The text below deals with one T cell receptor beta chain. As processed by the authors: Cell counts per sample came from amplifying reference gene primers. Data came from immunoSEQ multiplex PCR; TCRdb stores just in-frame clones and leaves some out. From that table come the V and J calls and clone size; the DNA was used to work out D and trimming. Of approximately 160,000 clones in the sample, 70% to 90% are singletons; the top ten hold more than 6.5%. These data originate in a study of blood T cell repertoires in COVID-19. CDR3 length: 14 amino acids. V was clipped by 0 bases and J by 5 bases, with 9 bases between them. The V gene's germline CDR1 is SGHRS and CDR2 YFSETQ.

The receptor was isolated from a woman aged 55 to 70 with COVID-19, enrolled during active disease. Sequenced input: peripheral blood. The V gene is TRBV5-1, the J gene TRBJ1-5, with D perhaps TRBD1 (5 bases). The CDR3 spells CASSLEEGDQPQHF. The CDR3 DNA sequence: TGCGCCAGCAGCTTGGAGGAAGGGGATCAGCCCCAGCATTTT.